This T cell receptor (beta chain) comes out of a study of blood T cell repertoires in COVID-19. Study-level information: The United States, Italy and Spain were the sources of the acute and convalescent COVID-19 samples.

Study members were between roughly 18 and 90 years old and lived in 20 to 30 US regions. Participant reports of clinical history set cohort assignment. Germline-derived CDR1 and CDR2 are SGHTA and FQGNSA. This CDR3 has 15 amino acids. With 6 bases removed from V and 3 bases from J, the gap between germline ends came to 17 bases. Sequencing used immunoSEQ multiplex PCR; TCRdb keeps in-frame clones, though not all of them. The data hold over 250,000 clones, with 88% observed a single time. This TCR was recovered from a woman aged 60-75 years in a cohort exposed to, infected with or recovered from COVID-19 (not recorded which). Sample: PBMCs or T cells enriched from blood (not recorded which). V gene TRBV7-2 combines with J gene TRBJ2-5; possibly TRBD1 for D (6 bases). As DNA, the CDR3 is TGTGCCAGCAGTCGTGTACAGGGAGCTGAAGAGACCCAGTACTTC. This encodes CASSRVQGAEETQYF. The full variable domain, rest sourced from reference TRBV7-2 and TRBJ2-5, is GAGVSQSPSNKVTEKGKDVELRCDPISGHTALYWYRQSLGQGLEFLIYFQGNSAPDKSGLPSDRFSAERTGGSVSTLTIQRTQQEDSAVYLCASSRVQGAEETQYFGPGTRLLVL.